This T cell receptor (beta chain) was sequenced in a study of blood T cell repertoires in COVID-19. Overall study context: PBMCs, B-cell-depleted T cells, or T cells were the source of the cDNA or gDNA that made up the material.

Trimming took off 2 bases at V and 5 bases at J, with 18 bases between the two ends. Germline lookup yields CDR1 SGHAT and CDR2 FQNNGV. CDR3 size: 16 residues. Original analysis: Reference gene primer amplification yielded estimated nucleated cell counts. Profiled with immunoSEQ multiplex PCR; TCRdb holds only in-frame clones, not every one. From that table come the V and J calls and clone size; the DNA was used to work out D and trimming. The sample consists of some 250,000 clones, 80% to 85% of them appearing once. This clone has more than one count but fewer than ten. The J gene is TRBJ1-2, the V gene TRBV11-2; D might be TRBD1 (5 bases). The source is a woman aged 55-69 years with active or convalescent COVID-19. Specimen: peripheral blood. CDR3 coding DNA: TGTGCCAGCAGCTTAACCAGTACAGGCCCTGTTTATGGCTACACCTTC. The encoded protein is CASSLTSTGPVYGYTF.